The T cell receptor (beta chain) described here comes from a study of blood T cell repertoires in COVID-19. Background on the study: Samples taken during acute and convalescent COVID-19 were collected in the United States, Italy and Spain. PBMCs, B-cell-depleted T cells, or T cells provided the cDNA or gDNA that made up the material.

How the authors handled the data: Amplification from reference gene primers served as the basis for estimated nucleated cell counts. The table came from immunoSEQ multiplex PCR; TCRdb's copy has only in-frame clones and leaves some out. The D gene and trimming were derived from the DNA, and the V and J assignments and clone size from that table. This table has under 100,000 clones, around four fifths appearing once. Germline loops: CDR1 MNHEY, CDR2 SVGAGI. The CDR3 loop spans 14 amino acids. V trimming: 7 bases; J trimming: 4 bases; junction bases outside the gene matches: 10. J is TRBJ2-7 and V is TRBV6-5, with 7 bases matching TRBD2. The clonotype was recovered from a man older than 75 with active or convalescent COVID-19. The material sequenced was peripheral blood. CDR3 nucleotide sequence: TGTGCCAGCATGCCTGCGGGAGCTAGGTACGAGCAGTACGTC. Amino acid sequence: CASMPAGARYEQYV.